The 25 T cell receptor beta chains below all came from one sample that was sequenced in a study of T cell responses to AZD1222 COVID-19 vaccine (TCRdb year 2021). Libraries were prepared through the immunoSEQ multiplex PCR assay. In its TCRdb copy, this immuneACCESS table keeps in-frame sequences only and misses some clones. Where compared with another copy, unresolved V genes explain less than half of these, and the others have no known cause. The sample includes some 130,000 clones, with roughly 93% observed a single time. The ten largest clones add up to under 1.2% of the sample. The time point label on this specimen signifies: about 28 days (+/-7) after the second vaccine dose. The specimen comprised peripheral blood, sampled 28 days after the second AZD1222 dose. The receptors originated from an adult who received the AZD1222 COVID-19 vaccine.

V usage is TRBV2 and J usage is TRBJ2-5; D not certain. V lost 7 bases, J lost 0 bases, and 9 bases lay in between. Germline CDR1 and CDR2: SNHLY and FYNNEI. The CDR3 has 13 residues. The chain's CDR3 is CASNKVNQETQYF. Here the CDR3 DNA reads TGTGCCAGCAATAAAGTAAACCAAGAGACCCAGTACTTC.

This clone has just one count. The rearrangement joins TRBV5-4 to TRBJ1-2; 9 nucleotides match TRBD1. Germline V CDR1 and CDR2: SGHNT, YYREEE (reference sequence). V shed 5 bases, J shed 8 bases, and the junction held 10 bases outside the gene matches. The CDR3 is 14 residues long. Written as DNA, the CDR3 is TGTGCCAGCAGAGACGGGACAGGGAGTTCGGGCTACACCTTC. Its protein is CASRDGTGSSGYTF. The full variable domain, completed using reference TRBV5-4 and TRBJ1-2, is ETGVTQSPTHLIKTRGQQVTLRCSSQSGHNTVSWYQQALGQGPQFIFQYYREEENGRGNFPPRFSGLQFPNYSSELNVNALELDDSALYLCASRDGTGSSGYTFGSGTRLTVV.

The V gene is TRBV28, the J gene TRBJ2-5; 13 bases align to TRBD2. Looked up from germline, CDR1 is MDHEN and CDR2 is SYDVKM. The CDR3 extends over 15 amino acids. The junction had 5 bases not matched to a gene; V was cut back by 4 bases and J by 6 bases. The CDR3 loop is CASSSGTSGIKTQYF. The CDR3 DNA follows: TGTGCCAGCAGTTCAGGGACTAGCGGGATAAAGACCCAGTACTTC.

The V call is TRBV7-9, the J call TRBJ2-5; 7 bases align to TRBD2. Germline CDR1 reads SEHNR; CDR2 reads FQNEAQ (reference sequence). The length of the CDR3 is 16 residues. Unmatched junction bases numbered 17, after V lost 7 bases and J lost 6 bases. CDR3 sequence reads: CASTPPSGSSGKTQYF. CDR3 nucleotides: TGTGCCAGCACCCCCCCCTCCGGGAGCAGCGGGAAGACCCAGTACTTC.

The chain is built from TRBV5-1 and TRBJ2-3; D is perhaps TRBD1 (5 bases). Trimming left V 4 bases short and J 2 bases short, with 14 bases between. Germline values: CDR1 SGHRS, CDR2 YFSETQ. CDR3 size: 15 residues. The CDR3 region is CASSPFPGSTDTQYF. The DNA for the CDR3 is TGCGCCAGCAGCCCGTTCCCAGGGTCCACAGATACGCAGTATTTT. The whole variable domain, filled in from reference TRBV5-1 and TRBJ2-3, reads KAGVTQTPRYLIKTRGQQVTLSCSPISGHRSVSWYQQTPGQGLQFLFEYFSETQRNKGNFPGRFSGRQFSNSRSEMNVSTLELGDSALYLCASSPFPGSTDTQYFGPGTRLTVL.

The chain carries TRBV9 and TRBJ1-6; 9 nucleotides align to TRBD1. Germline V gene data show CDR1 as SGDLS and CDR2 as YYNGEE. V shed 3 bases, J shed 7 bases, and the junction held 11 bases outside the gene matches. This CDR3 contains 17 residues. The CDR3 nucleotides read TGTGCCAGCAGCGCTTCGCCGGGACAGGGTGAGAATTCACCCCTCCACTTT. Translation: CASSASPGQGENSPLHF.

The gene calls are TRBV11-2 and TRBJ1-1, with D maybe TRBD1 (6 bases). Germline V gene lookup returns CDR1 SGHAT and CDR2 FQNNGV. This CDR3 is built from 13 residues. V dropped 0 bases and J dropped 4 bases, with 6 bases sitting between them. The CDR3 sequence is CASSLDRGTEAFF. DNA of the CDR3: TGTGCCAGCAGCTTAGACAGGGGCACTGAAGCTTTCTTT.

The gene calls are TRBV18 and TRBJ1-2; the D gene is possibly TRBD1 (5 bases). This CDR3 has 12 amino acids. CDR1 is KGHSH and CDR2 is LQKENI in the germline V gene. Trimming pared 3 bases from V and 8 bases from J, leaving 10 bases between. The CDR3 DNA follows: TGTGCCAGCTCACCCAGGGAAGGAGGCTACACCTTC. Amino acids: CASSPREGGYTF.

The rearrangement uses TRBV29-1 and TRBJ2-5, with D perhaps matching TRBD1 (5 bases). CDR3 length: 12 residues. V lost 4 bases and J 4 bases, leaving 10 bases between the germline ends. Germline CDR1 reads SQVTM; CDR2 reads ANQGSEA. Here the CDR3 reads CSVVQGRETQYF. In DNA form, the CDR3 reads TGCAGCGTTGTGCAGGGAAGAGAGACCCAGTACTTC. Variable domain in full (rest from reference TRBV29-1 and TRBJ2-5): SAVISQKPSRDICQRGTSLTIQCQVDSQVTMMFWYRQQPGQSLTLIATANQGSEATYESGFVIDKFPISRPNLTFSTLTVSNMSPEDSSIYLCSVVQGRETQYFGPGTRLLVL.

The chain recombines TRBV19 with TRBJ2-7, with D possibly TRBD1 on 6 matching bases. V gave up 5 bases and J gave up 1 base, with 9 bases separating them. The CDR3 runs to 13 residues. In germline, CDR1 is LNHDA, CDR2 SQIVND (reference sequence). In DNA, the CDR3 is TGTGCCAGTAGTCTGGGGGCATCCTACGAGCAGTACTTC. Protein product: CASSLGASYEQYF.

In its sample, this clone was seen once. This chain uses TRBV7-2 with TRBJ1-5; the D is unclear. The V and J ends lost 5 bases and 6 bases respectively, with 20 bases between them. The CDR3 contains 16 residues. In germline, CDR1 is SGHTA, CDR2 FQGNSA. CDR3 sequence (DNA): TGTGCCAGCAGCCCCTCAATAGGACTCTTTGGTCAGCCCCAGCATTTT. Amino acid sequence: CASSPSIGLFGQPQHF.

This sequence joins TRBV6-5 and TRBJ2-7; 7 bases map to TRBD1. This CDR3 is built from 16 residues. The germline gives CDR1 MNHEY, CDR2 SVGAGI. V lost 0 bases and J lost 6; bases outside the gene matches: 11. The CDR3 protein is CASSYSKGQLRSEQYF. CDR3 sequence (DNA): TGTGCCAGCAGTTACTCGAAGGGACAGTTAAGAAGCGAGCAGTACTTC.

The chain uses TRBV5-1 and TRBJ2-6, with a tentative D call TRBD1 (5 bases). This CDR3 contains 16 residues. The V end lost 7 bases, the J end lost 0 bases, and 14 bases lay between the germline ends. Germline-derived CDR1 and CDR2 are SGHRS and YFSETQ. This CDR3 is CASAPDSHSGANVLTF. CDR3 nucleotide sequence: TGCGCCAGCGCCCCTGACAGTCACTCTGGGGCCAACGTCCTGACTTTC.

The gene calls are TRBV7-2 and TRBJ2-3; D uncertain. CDR1 and CDR2 (germline): SGHTA, FQGNSA. Between the trimmed V and J ends, which lost 8 bases and 2 bases, there was a span of 17 bases. This CDR3 contains 15 residues. For the CDR3, the DNA is TGTGCCAGCGTCCGGCGGTTAGCACCCACAGATACGCAGTATTTT. Protein sequence: CASVRRLAPTDTQYF.

The genes are TRBV18 and TRBJ2-5, with TRBD2 identical over 7 bases. This CDR3 region has 16 residues. The V gene end was trimmed by 0 bases and the J gene end by 2 bases; junction bases not matched to a gene: 6. Germline CDR1 reads KGHSH; CDR2 reads LQKENI. CDR3 sequence: CASSPPSREGQETQYF. Written as DNA, the CDR3 is TGTGCCAGCTCACCACCGTCGAGGGAGGGTCAAGAGACCCAGTACTTC. Drawing the rest from reference TRBV18 and TRBJ2-5, the complete variable domain is NAGVMQNPRHLVRRRGQEARLRCSPMKGHSHVYWYRQLPEEGLKFMVYLQKENIIDESGMPKERFSAEFPKEGPSILRIQQVVRGDSAAYFCASSPPSREGQETQYFGPGTRLLVL.

This sequence joins TRBV4-1 and TRBJ2-5; TRBD2 might be the D (6 bases). CDR1 and CDR2 (germline): MGHRA, YSYEKL. The length of the CDR3 is 14 residues. Trimming took off 1 base at V and 2 bases at J, with 8 bases between the two ends. Here the CDR3 reads CASSQGGLQETQYF. CDR3 in DNA: TGCGCCAGCAGCCAAGGGGGACTGCAAGAGACCCAGTACTTC.

V usage is TRBV9 and J usage is TRBJ1-1; D is ambiguous. Germline CDR1 and CDR2: SGDLS and YYNGEE. The CDR3 sequence is 14 residues long. With 0 bases removed from V and 0 bases from J, the gap between germline ends came to 6 bases. As DNA, the CDR3 is TGTGCCAGCAGCGTAGTCAGCTTGAACACTGAAGCTTTCTTT. It codes for CASSVVSLNTEAFF. Full variable domain (missing parts from reference TRBV9 and TRBJ1-1): DSGVTQTPKHLITATGQRVTLRCSPRSGDLSVYWYQQSLDQGLQFLIQYYNGEERAKGNILERFSAQQFPDLHSELNLSSLELGDSALYFCASSVVSLNTEAFFGQGTRLTVV.

This rearrangement joins TRBV11-2 to TRBJ1-2, with TRBD1 as a possible D gene (5 bases). V lost 2 bases and J 2 bases, leaving 9 bases between the germline ends. The germline V gene has CDR1 SGHAT and CDR2 FQNNGV. The length of the CDR3 is 14 residues. CDR3 protein: CASSLHRRNYGYTF. CDR3 nucleotides: TGTGCCAGCAGCTTACACAGGCGGAACTATGGCTACACCTTC.

The chain couples TRBV2 to TRBJ2-7, with 10 bases lining up with TRBD2. This CDR3 is built from 14 residues. With V trimmed by 10 bases and J by 0 bases, 6 bases remained unmatched. CDR1 is SNHLY, CDR2 FYNNEI, per germline. CDR3: CATRGLANSYEQYF. CDR3 nucleotide sequence: TGTGCCACCAGGGGACTAGCGAACTCCTACGAGCAGTACTTC.

The chain is built from TRBV11-2 and TRBJ2-7; 7 nucleotides agree with TRBD2. Trimming cost V 5 bases and J 2 bases; bases outside gene matches: 6. CDR3 length: 14 amino acids. Germline loops: CDR1 SGHAT, CDR2 FQNNGV. Written as DNA, the CDR3 is TGTGCCAGCAGCCCCCGACTAGCAGCCTACGAGCAGTACTTC. This translates into CASSPRLAAYEQYF.

The V gene is TRBV2, the J gene TRBJ1-2; tentatively, D is TRBD1 (6 bases). The CDR3 covers 13 residues. V was shortened by 3 bases and J by 4 bases, with 9 bases between the two germline ends. Germline lookup yields CDR1 SNHLY and CDR2 FYNNEI. The CDR3 region has the DNA TGTGCCAGCAGTGATAAGGACAGCTATGGCTACACCTTC. Translation: CASSDKDSYGYTF.

The rearrangement joins TRBV3-1 (or the pseudogene TRBV3-2) to TRBJ1-1; unclear D gene. The CDR3 loop spans 14 amino acids. V lost 1 base to trimming and J lost 10 bases, with 16 bases between them. The germline CDR1 and CDR2 sequences are LGHDT and YNNKEL (reference sequence). In DNA form, the CDR3 reads TGTGCCAGCAGCCAAGGTGGTAAGGGATTAAGAGCTTTCTTT. Translation gives CASSQGGKGLRAFF.

Here the CDR3 reads CSARDGTEAFF. For the CDR3, the DNA is TGCAGTGCTAGAGATGGGACGGAAGCTTTCTTT. The chain uses TRBV20-1 and TRBJ1-1; D is possibly TRBD1 (5 bases). This CDR3 is built from 11 residues. Germline V CDR1 and CDR2: DFQATT, SNEGSKA (reference sequence). V lost 0 bases to trimming and J lost 8 bases, with 7 bases between them.

The CDR3 DNA reads as TGTGCCAGCAGCCCGGGACTAGCGGCGTACAATGAGCAGTTCTTC. It yields the protein CASSPGLAAYNEQFF. The J gene is TRBJ2-1, the V gene TRBV5-4, with TRBD2 matching 11 bases. V was clipped by 4 bases and J by 4 bases; unmatched bases: 4. The CDR3 has 15 amino acids. CDR1 is SGHNT and CDR2 is YYREEE in the germline V gene (reference sequence).

This rearrangement joins TRBV5-1 to TRBJ1-1; a possible D gene is TRBD1 (5 bases). The V gene's germline CDR1 is SGHRS and CDR2 YFSETQ. V shed 5 bases and J shed 4 bases, with 12 bases lying between them. The CDR3 has 13 amino acids. CDR3 loop: CASSFDSSTEAFF. CDR3 DNA sequence: TGCGCCAGCAGTTTCGACAGCTCCACTGAAGCTTTCTTT.